Following are 26 T cell receptor beta chains from one sample sequenced in a study of OX40 agonist ivuxolimab in advanced cancers. Profiling relied on immunoSEQ multiplex PCR, and the TCRdb table lists in-frame clones only, not all of them. The data contain tens of thousands of clones, about 94% of them singletons. Specimen: CD4+ or CD8+ T cells sorted from blood, collected in a trial of the OX40 agonist ivuxolimab. The source is an adult with an advanced solid tumor such as melanoma, head and neck, liver or kidney cancer.

This chain connects TRBV9 to TRBJ2-1; D may be TRBD1 or TRBD2 (5 bases each). Germline CDR1 SGDLS, CDR2 YYNGEE. This CDR3 contains 19 residues. Trimming stripped 0 bases from V and 5 bases from J, with 24 bases between. Here the CDR3 reads CASSVAGREDSILNNEQFF. CDR3 nucleotide sequence: TGTGCCAGCAGCGTAGCGGGACGAGAGGATAGCATCCTAAACAATGAGCAGTTCTTC.

The chain joins TRBV28 to TRBJ2-1; perhaps D is TRBD1 or TRBD2 (6 bases each). V lost 3 bases and J 4 bases, leaving 22 bases between the germline ends. Germline CDR1 and CDR2: MDHEN and SYDVKM. The CDR3 extends over 18 amino acids. CDR3 DNA: TGTGCCAGCAGTTTGTTACTTCGTGGGGGCCGGGGGTACAATGAGCAGTTCTTC. Its protein product is CASSLLLRGGRGYNEQFF.

This clone was counted a single time. The chain has TRBV9 and TRBJ2-1; the D gene is possibly TRBD2 (6 bases). The V end lost 4 bases, the J end lost 0 bases, and 8 bases lay between the germline ends. CDR3 length equals 14 residues. In germline, CDR1 is SGDLS, CDR2 YYNGEE. This chain's CDR3 is CASSRESSYNEQFF. The CDR3 nucleotides read TGTGCCAGCAGCCGGGAGAGCTCCTACAATGAGCAGTTCTTC.

The chain uses TRBV10-1 and TRBJ2-2; D is unclear. V was shortened by 9 bases and J by 2 bases, with 19 bases between the two germline ends. CDR3 size: 16 residues. Germline CDR1 WNHNN, CDR2 SYGVQD (reference sequence). The CDR3 DNA sequence: TGCGCCAGTTCTTCTCCTCTGGGGTCAAACACCGGGGAGCTGTTTTTT. Translation: CASSSPLGSNTGELFF.

The rearrangement joins TRBV9 to TRBJ2-7; D perhaps matches TRBD1 (5 bases). There are 13 residues in the CDR3. In germline, CDR1 is SGDLS, CDR2 YYNGEE. Trimming left V 0 bases short and J 3 bases short, with 7 bases between. The CDR3 protein is CASSVEDNYEQYF. In DNA, the CDR3 is TGTGCCAGCAGCGTAGAGGACAACTACGAGCAGTACTTC.

This sequence joins TRBV11-2 and TRBJ2-3; a possible D gene is TRBD1 (5 bases). Germline V gives CDR1 SGHAT, CDR2 FQNNGV. The CDR3 totals 15 residues. V was trimmed by 1 base and J by 4 bases, leaving 12 bases between them. This CDR3 is CASSLAPGLADTQYF. The CDR3 nucleotides read TGTGCCAGCAGCTTAGCCCCAGGGCTTGCAGATACGCAGTATTTT.

V is TRBV11-3 and J is TRBJ2-1, with TRBD1 identical over 7 bases. Trimming removed 5 bases from V and 8 bases from J; junction bases left unmatched: 9. Germline assignment: CDR1 SGHNT and CDR2 YENEEA. This CDR3 spans 14 amino acids. The CDR3 DNA reads as TGTGCCAGCAGCCTAAACAGGGGTTGGGATGAGCAGTTCTTC. Translating it yields CASSLNRGWDEQFF.

V gene TRBV6-5 combines with J gene TRBJ1-2; TRBD1 matches 8 bases. Per the germline V gene, CDR1 is MNHEY and CDR2 is SVGAGI. Trimming at V came to 2 bases and at J to 3 bases, leaving 5 bases not matched to a gene. The CDR3 covers 15 residues. The CDR3 DNA sequence: TGTGCCAGCAGTTACCAGGGGGCGCTTCACTATGGCTACACCTTC. Amino acids: CASSYQGALHYGYTF.

This clone was counted a few times. The chain combines TRBV10-3 with TRBJ1-1; D gene uncertain. V was trimmed by 6 bases and J by 1 base, leaving 3 bases between them. The germline V gene has CDR1 ENHRY and CDR2 SYGVKD. CDR3 size: 11 residues. CDR3 nucleotide sequence: TGTGCCATCAGACAGAACACTGAAGCTTTCTTT. Translation gives CAIRQNTEAFF.

This chain uses TRBV11-2 with TRBJ2-1; the match to TRBD2 covers 9 bases. The V gene end was trimmed by 6 bases and the J gene end by 6 bases; junction bases not matched to a gene: 15. The length of the CDR3 is 17 residues. Germline CDR1 SGHAT, CDR2 FQNNGV. The CDR3 nucleotides are TGTGCCAGCAGTCTTCTAGCGGGATACTGGGCAGGCAATGAGCAGTTCTTC. It is translated as CASSLLAGYWAGNEQFF.

This chain links TRBV25-1 with TRBJ1-6, with D maybe TRBD1 (5 bases). V lost 1 base and J lost 9, with 13 bases in between. The CDR3 totals 15 residues. Per germline, CDR1 MGHDK and CDR2 SYGVNS. CDR3 DNA: TGTGCCAGCAGTGAATCGGGGGTACTTGGTTCACCCCTCCACTTT. Translated: CASSESGVLGSPLHF.

The chain combines TRBV9 with TRBJ2-7, with TRBD2 as a possible D gene (5 bases). CDR3 length equals 15 residues. Trimming stripped 1 base from V and 5 bases from J, with 16 bases between. Germline V gene lookup returns CDR1 SGDLS and CDR2 YYNGEE. CDR3 region: CASSVSGSARDEQYF. CDR3 DNA sequence: TGTGCCAGCAGCGTAAGCGGATCAGCCCGGGACGAGCAGTACTTC. Based on the CDR3 plus reference TRBV9 and TRBJ2-7, the full variable domain is DSGVTQTPKHLITATGQRVTLRCSPRSGDLSVYWYQQSLDQGLQFLIQYYNGEERAKGNILERFSAQQFPDLHSELNLSSLELGDSALYFCASSVSGSARDEQYFGPGTRLTVT.

The V call is TRBV28, the J call TRBJ2-7; TRBD1 is a possible D gene (6 bases). Germline-derived CDR1 and CDR2 are MDHEN and SYDVKM. V was cut by 5 bases and J by 2 bases, with 28 bases left in between. There are 19 residues in the CDR3. CDR3 nucleotides: TGTGCCAGCAGTCAAGGTACAGGGACCGCTATTCCGACTGCCTACGAGCAGTACTTC. It is translated as CASSQGTGTAIPTAYEQYF.

The chain is built from TRBV2 and TRBJ2-7; D is unclear. The germline V and J ends were trimmed by 3 bases and 1 base, with 7 bases remaining between them. Germline CDR1 is SNHLY and CDR2 is FYNNEI. The CDR3 is made up of 13 amino acids. The CDR3 bases are TGTGCCAGCAGTGACGTATTTTCCTACGAGCAGTACTTC. Translation gives CASSDVFSYEQYF.

The chain combines TRBV4-1 with TRBJ2-2; 7 bases are a match to TRBD1. The V gene's germline CDR1 is MGHRA and CDR2 YSYEKL. This CDR3 region has 17 residues. After removal of 2 bases from V and 4 bases from J, the junction contained 10 bases not matched to a gene. In DNA form, the CDR3 reads TGCGCCAGCAGCCAATTCCCCACGGCAGGGGGCACCGGGGAGCTGTTTTTT. Its translation is CASSQFPTAGGTGELFF.

V is TRBV19 and J is TRBJ1-5, with D unclear. There are 12 residues in the CDR3. Between the trimmed V and J ends, which lost 1 base and 4 bases, there was a span of 2 bases. The germline gives CDR1 LNHDA, CDR2 SQIVND (reference sequence). Here the CDR3 reads CASSIGNQPQHF. CDR3 nucleotides: TGTGCCAGTAGTATAGGTAATCAGCCCCAGCATTTT.

The gene calls are TRBV5-1 and TRBJ2-3; 10 bases match TRBD2. Germline V CDR1 and CDR2: SGHRS, YFSETQ. V was clipped by 5 bases and J by 3 bases; unmatched bases: 9. CDR3 length: 16 amino acids. CDR3 region: CASSLAGAAGTDTQYF. For the CDR3, the DNA is TGCGCCAGCAGTCTAGCGGGAGCGGCCGGGACAGATACGCAGTATTTT. The variable domain in full, with the rest retrieved from reference TRBV5-1 and TRBJ2-3, is KAGVTQTPRYLIKTRGQQVTLSCSPISGHRSVSWYQQTPGQGLQFLFEYFSETQRNKGNFPGRFSGRQFSNSRSEMNVSTLELGDSALYLCASSLAGAAGTDTQYFGPGTRLTVL.

CDR3 protein: CASSLRGAVYGYTF. Here the CDR3 DNA reads TGTGCCAGCAGCTTAAGGGGGGCAGTCTATGGCTACACCTTC. V is TRBV11-2 and J is TRBJ1-2, with a tentative D call TRBD1 (6 bases). The CDR3 consists of 14 residues. Between the trimmed V and J ends, which lost 2 bases and 4 bases, there was a span of 11 bases. Germline CDR1 and CDR2: SGHAT and FQNNGV.

The V and J genes are TRBV10-3 and TRBJ1-1, with a tentative D call TRBD1 (5 bases). V shed 0 bases and J shed 1 base, with 9 bases lying between them. Germline V gene lookup returns CDR1 ENHRY and CDR2 SYGVKD. The CDR3 spans 15 residues. The DNA for the CDR3 is TGTGCCATCAGTGAGTCGAGGGACCCGAACACTGAAGCTTTCTTT. Translated, it gives CAISESRDPNTEAFF.

CDR3 sequence reads: CASSLSETATGELFF. CDR3 in DNA: TGTGCCAGCAGCTTATCCGAGACAGCCACCGGGGAGCTGTTTTTT. This sequence joins TRBV13 and TRBJ2-2, with a tentative D call TRBD1 (5 bases). Germline CDR1 reads PRHDT; CDR2 reads FYEKMQ (reference sequence). The CDR3 contains 15 residues. Trimming pared 2 bases from V and 4 bases from J, leaving 11 bases between.

CDR3: CASSPFVGNEQFF. Written as DNA, the CDR3 is TGTGCCAGCAGCCCTTTCGTAGGAAATGAGCAGTTCTTC. This chain links TRBV7-7 with TRBJ2-1, with no clear D. The CDR3 extends over 13 amino acids. Germline V gene data show CDR1 as SSHAT and CDR2 as FNYEAQ (reference sequence). Trimming left V 5 bases short and J 7 bases short, with 12 bases between.

The gene calls are TRBV9 and TRBJ1-2; D is perhaps TRBD1 (6 bases). Germline CDR1 SGDLS, CDR2 YYNGEE. This CDR3 spans 12 amino acids. V dropped 3 bases and J dropped 8 bases, with 11 bases sitting between them. CDR3 sequence (DNA): TGTGCCAGCAGCGATACAGGGATGGGCTACACCTTC. It specifies CASSDTGMGYTF.

J is TRBJ2-1 and V is TRBV13; 12 nucleotides line up with TRBD2. The CDR3 extends over 16 amino acids. J lost 4 bases, V lost 4 bases, and 5 bases had no gene match. In germline, CDR1 is PRHDT, CDR2 FYEKMQ (reference sequence). CDR3 sequence reads: CASSSRGLAGYNEQFF. DNA of the CDR3: TGTGCCAGCAGCTCCCGAGGACTAGCGGGGTACAATGAGCAGTTCTTC.

The chain joins TRBV30 to TRBJ2-7; D is unresolved. This CDR3 is built from 14 residues. Germline CDR1 GTSNPN, CDR2 SVGIG (reference sequence). The V end lost 4 bases, the J end lost 2 bases, and 15 bases lay between the germline ends. The CDR3 region has the DNA TGTGCCTGGATCCCTAAGGGCAACCCCTACGAGCAGTACTTC. Amino acid sequence: CAWIPKGNPYEQYF.

The chain employs TRBV2 and TRBJ2-5; a possible D gene is TRBD1 (6 bases). The CDR3 has 14 residues. With 10 bases removed from V and 1 base from J, the gap between germline ends came to 16 bases. Germline V lookup: CDR1 SNHLY, CDR2 FYNNEI. Written as DNA, the CDR3 is TGTGCCAACGACCGAGGGGACATCCAAGAGACCCAGTACTTC. Translating it yields CANDRGDIQETQYF.

This chain connects TRBV9 to TRBJ2-7; 9 bases are a match to TRBD2. The germline gives CDR1 SGDLS, CDR2 YYNGEE. This CDR3 comprises 15 residues. V dropped 0 bases and J dropped 2; count of bases not matched to a gene: 3. Here the CDR3 reads CASSVGSGGPYEQYF. CDR3 nucleotides: TGTGCCAGCAGCGTAGGTAGCGGGGGACCCTACGAGCAGTACTTC.